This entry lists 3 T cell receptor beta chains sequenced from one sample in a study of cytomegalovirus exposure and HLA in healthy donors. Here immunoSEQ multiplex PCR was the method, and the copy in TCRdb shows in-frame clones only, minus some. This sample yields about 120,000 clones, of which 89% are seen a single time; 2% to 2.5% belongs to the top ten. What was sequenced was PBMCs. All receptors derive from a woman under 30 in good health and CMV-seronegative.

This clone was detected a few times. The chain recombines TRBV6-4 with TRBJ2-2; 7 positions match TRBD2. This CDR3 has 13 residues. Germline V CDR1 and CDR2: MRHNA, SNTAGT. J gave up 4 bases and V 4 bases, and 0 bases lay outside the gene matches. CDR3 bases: TGTGCCAGCAGTGGGACTAGCACCGGGGAGCTGTTTTTT. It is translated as CASSGTSTGELFF.

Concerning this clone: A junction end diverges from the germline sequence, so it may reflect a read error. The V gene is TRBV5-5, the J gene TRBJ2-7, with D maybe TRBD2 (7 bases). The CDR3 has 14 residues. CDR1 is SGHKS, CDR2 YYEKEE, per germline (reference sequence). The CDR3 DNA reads TGTGCCCGCAGCTTCGGGGGCGGGGGTTACGAGCAGTACTTC. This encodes CARSFGGGGYEQYF.

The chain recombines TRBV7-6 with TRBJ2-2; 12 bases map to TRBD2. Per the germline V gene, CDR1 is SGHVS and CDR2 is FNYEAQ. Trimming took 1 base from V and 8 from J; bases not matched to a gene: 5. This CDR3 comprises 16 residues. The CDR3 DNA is TGTGCCAGCAGCTTAGTCGCGACTAGCGGGAGTGGGGAGCTGTTTTTT. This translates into CASSLVATSGSGELFF.